This is a list of T cell receptor beta chains from one sample in a study of CD8 T cells in ankylosing spondylitis. From the 5' RACE reads, TCRdb called clonotypes with MiXCR, one entry per CDR3 protein. The sample includes some 240,000 distinct CDR3 sequences, around 7.8% of them seen just once. The sample was blood, either unsorted or a sorted T cell fraction (not recorded which). The receptors derive from a male donor with ankylosing spondylitis or in good health (not recorded which). Each CDR3 is given with its conserved first and last residue. A D gene is named only where the DNA matches it firmly. Only part of the rows carry a size: once, few, many, or a class if the clone is expanded.

length | size | J | D | V | CDR3 | DNA
16 | many | TRBJ2-1 | . | TRBV5-6 | CASSLATGWQINEQFF | TGTGCCAGCAGCTTGGCTACAGGGTGGCAAATCAATGAGCAGTTCTTC
20 | many | TRBJ2-3 | TRBD2 | TRBV20-1 | CSAPGDWTSGGAFSTDTQYF | TGCAGTGCTCCGGGTGATTGGACTAGCGGGGGTGCCTTTAGCACAGATACGCAGTATTTT
13 | many | TRBJ2-7 | . | TRBV20-1 | CSARGRSSYEQYF | TGCAGTGCCCGGGGACGGAGCTCCTACGAGCAGTACTTC
14 | many | TRBJ1-6 | . | TRBV27 | CASSFAGGAAPLHF | TGTGCCAGCAGTTTTGCCGGGGGTGCGGCACCCCTCCACTTT
12 | . | TRBJ1-6 | . | TRBV6-5 | CASSYWNSPLHF | TGTGCCAGCAGTTATTGGAATTCACCCCTCCACTTT
16 | few | TRBJ2-5 | . | TRBV5-5 | CASSFAPGRLQETQYF | TGTGCCAGCAGCTTTGCGCCGGGACGGCTACAAGAGACCCAGTACTTC
15 | once | TRBJ2-6 | . | TRBV7-2 | CASSFVTAGANVLTF | TGTGCCAGCAGCTTCGTGACAGCCGGGGCCAACGTCCTGACTTTC
16 | many | TRBJ2-3 | TRBD2 | TRBV10-3 | CAISESTSGQTDTQYF | TGTGCCATCAGTGAGTCGACTAGCGGGCAAACAGATACGCAGTATTTT
15 | . | TRBJ2-7 | TRBD2 | TRBV5-1 | CASSLVTSAYYEQYF | TGCGCCAGCAGCTTGGTCACTAGCGCTTACTACGAGCAGTACTTC
18 | many | TRBJ2-1 | TRBD2 | TRBV19 | CASSMGLAGVATYNEQFF | TGTGCCAGTAGTATGGGACTAGCGGGAGTAGCAACATACAATGAGCAGTTCTTC
16 | few | TRBJ1-5 | TRBD1 | TRBV5-1 | CASSAGTGGAGQPQHF | TGCGCCAGCAGCGCCGGGACAGGGGGCGCAGGTCAGCCCCAGCATTTT
12 | . | TRBJ2-2 | . | TRBV29-1 | CSVDSPTGELFF | TGCAGCGTGGACAGTCCCACCGGGGAGCTGTTTTTT
16 | many | TRBJ2-7 | TRBD2 | TRBV3-1 | CASSQGRTSGGYEQYF | TGTGCCAGCAGCCAAGGGCGGACTAGCGGGGGCTACGAGCAGTACTTC
13 | many | TRBJ2-1 | . | TRBV4-2 | CASSHIDNNEQFF | TGTGCCAGCAGCCATATAGACAACAATGAGCAGTTCTTC